This T cell receptor (beta chain) was sequenced during a study of neurological immune-mediated disorders. The CDR3 extends over 17 amino acids. After removal of 0 bases from V and 7 bases from J, the junction contained 14 bases not matched to a gene. Looked up from germline, CDR1 is DFQATT and CDR2 is SNEGSKA (reference sequence). Study-wide results and limits: Whereas HTLV-1-associated myelopathy showed the most TCR clonal expansion, multiple sclerosis showed the least, with levels below those of healthy controls. The multiple sclerosis repertoire cluster was not associated with any clinical or MRI feature.

The cDNA came from 5'RACE, which used 10-nucleotide random UMIs. Each CDR3 protein gets one entry after TCRdb re-called the 5' RACE reads with MiXCR. The sample lists about 62,000 distinct CDR3 sequences; 3.7% were seen once. This clonotype was picked up many times. Its target is unknown. This clonotype originated in a woman between 45 and 65 years old with multiple sclerosis. Input material: PBMCs. The chain has TRBV20-1 and TRBJ1-2, with TRBD1 matching 10 bases. The CDR3 here is CSARDLRQGALIFGYTF. DNA for the CDR3: TGCAGTGCTAGAGATCTGAGACAGGGGGCGCTTATATTTGGCTACACCTTC.